One sample yielded the 3 T cell receptor beta chains listed below, sequenced in a study of shared clonotypes between healthy human individuals. Libraries were prepared by immunoSEQ multiplex PCR; TCRdb keeps only in-frame clonotypes and omits some of them. This sample carries 2 million to 2.5 million clones, 85% to 95% of them seen once, and the ten largest clones take 0.39%. The source material was naive CD4+ T cells from PBMCs. Stated subset: CD45RA+ positively selected. Receptors were obtained from a man aged 18 to 30 in good health. Some clones in this sample may be carry-over from other donors' samples.

The V and J genes are TRBV10-3 and TRBJ2-2, with 11 bases that match TRBD1. This CDR3 comprises 18 residues. CDR1 and CDR2 from the germline V gene are ENHRY and SYGVKD. The V gene end was trimmed by 7 bases and the J gene end by 2 bases; junction bases not matched to a gene: 12. CDR3 DNA: TGTGCCATCAAGCCGGACAGGGGGCGCGGAGTTAACACCGGGGAGCTGTTTTTT. It encodes CAIKPDRGRGVNTGELFF.

This clone was seen only once. The rearrangement uses TRBV7-8 and TRBJ2-3, with unresolved D. Germline V lookup: CDR1 SGHVS, CDR2 FQNEAQ. V was pared by 5 bases and J by 6 bases, with 15 bases between. This CDR3 is 14 amino acids long. The CDR3 coding sequence is TGTGCCAGCAGCCCCCCCAGTGGAATGGATACGCAGTATTTT. The encoded protein is CASSPPSGMDTQYF. The full variable domain, in which reference TRBV7-8 and TRBJ2-3 provide the parts outside the CDR3, is GAGVSQSPRYKVAKRGQDVALRCDPISGHVSLFWYQQALGQGPEFLTYFQNEAQLDKSGLPSDRFFAERPEGSVSTLKIQRTQQEDSAVYLCASSPPSGMDTQYFGPGTRLTVL.

The chain links TRBV15 to TRBJ2-7; possibly TRBD1 for D (5 bases). The CDR3 length is 13 residues. Germline V gene sequence: CDR1 LNHNV, CDR2 YYDKDF (reference sequence). Trimming stripped 1 base from V and 7 bases from J, with 11 bases between. CDR3: CATSRVRAGEQYF. DNA of the CDR3: TGTGCCACCAGCAGAGTAAGGGCAGGGGAGCAGTACTTC. Filled out from reference TRBV15 and TRBJ2-7, the complete variable domain reads DAMVIQNPRYQVTQFGKPVTLSCSQTLNHNVMYWYQQKSSQAPKLLFHYYDKDFNNEADTPDNFQSRRPNTSFCFLDIRSPGLGDTAMYLCATSRVRAGEQYFGPGTRLTVT.